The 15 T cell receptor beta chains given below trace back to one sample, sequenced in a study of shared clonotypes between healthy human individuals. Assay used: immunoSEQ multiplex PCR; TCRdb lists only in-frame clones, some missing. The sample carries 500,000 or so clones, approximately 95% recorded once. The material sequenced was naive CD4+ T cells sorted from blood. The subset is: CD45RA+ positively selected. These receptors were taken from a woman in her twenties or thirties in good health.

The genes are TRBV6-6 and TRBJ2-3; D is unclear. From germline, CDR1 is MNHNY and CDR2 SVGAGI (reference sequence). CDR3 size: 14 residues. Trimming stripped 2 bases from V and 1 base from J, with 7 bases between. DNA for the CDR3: TGTGCCAGCAGTTACAGGGTTGGCACAGATACGCAGTATTTT. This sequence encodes CASSYRVGTDTQYF.

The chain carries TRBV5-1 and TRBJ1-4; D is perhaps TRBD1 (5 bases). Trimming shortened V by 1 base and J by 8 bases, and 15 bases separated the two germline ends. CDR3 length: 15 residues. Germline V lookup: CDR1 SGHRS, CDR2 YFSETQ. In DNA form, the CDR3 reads TGCGCCAGCAGCTTGTTCCCCGGGGGTCCGGAAAAACTGTTTTTT. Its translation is CASSLFPGGPEKLFF.

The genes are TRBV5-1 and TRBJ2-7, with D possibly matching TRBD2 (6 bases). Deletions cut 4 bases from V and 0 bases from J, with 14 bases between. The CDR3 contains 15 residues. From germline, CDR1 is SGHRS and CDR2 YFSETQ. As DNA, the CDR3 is TGCGCCAGCAGCCACGGGACTGAGCCCTCCTACGAGCAGTACTTC. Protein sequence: CASSHGTEPSYEQYF. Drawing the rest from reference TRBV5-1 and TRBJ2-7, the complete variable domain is KAGVTQTPRYLIKTRGQQVTLSCSPISGHRSVSWYQQTPGQGLQFLFEYFSETQRNKGNFPGRFSGRQFSNSRSEMNVSTLELGDSALYLCASSHGTEPSYEQYFGPGTRLTVT.

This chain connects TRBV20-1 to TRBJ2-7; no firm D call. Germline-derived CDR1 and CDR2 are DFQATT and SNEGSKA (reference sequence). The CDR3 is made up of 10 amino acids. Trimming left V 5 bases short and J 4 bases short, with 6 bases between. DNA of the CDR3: TGCAGTGCTTGGAAATACGAGCAGTACTTC. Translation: CSAWKYEQYF.

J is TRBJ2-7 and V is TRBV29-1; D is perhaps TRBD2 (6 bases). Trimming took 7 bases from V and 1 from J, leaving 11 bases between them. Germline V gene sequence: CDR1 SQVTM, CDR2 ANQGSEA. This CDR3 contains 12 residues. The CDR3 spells CSASGGSYEQYF. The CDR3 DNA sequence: TGCAGCGCCTCCGGGGGTTCCTACGAGCAGTACTTC.

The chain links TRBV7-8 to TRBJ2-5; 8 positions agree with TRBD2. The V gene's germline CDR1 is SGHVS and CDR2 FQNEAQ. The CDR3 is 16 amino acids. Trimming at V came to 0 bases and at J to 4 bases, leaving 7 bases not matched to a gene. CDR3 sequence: CASSLAASLAAETQYF. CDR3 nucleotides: TGTGCCAGCAGCTTAGCTGCCTCACTAGCGGCAGAGACCCAGTACTTC.

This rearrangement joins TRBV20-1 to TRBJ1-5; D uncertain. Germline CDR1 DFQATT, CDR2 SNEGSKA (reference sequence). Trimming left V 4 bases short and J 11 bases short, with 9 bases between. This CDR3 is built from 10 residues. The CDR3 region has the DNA TGCAGTGCTACCGGACGCGCCCAGCATTTT. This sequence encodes CSATGRAQHF.

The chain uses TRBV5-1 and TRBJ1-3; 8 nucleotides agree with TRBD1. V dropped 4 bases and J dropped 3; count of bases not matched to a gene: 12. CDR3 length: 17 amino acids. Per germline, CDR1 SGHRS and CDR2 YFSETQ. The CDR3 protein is CASSRAIGQGSGNTIYF. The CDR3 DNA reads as TGCGCCAGCAGCCGAGCAATTGGACAGGGAAGTGGAAACACCATATATTTT.

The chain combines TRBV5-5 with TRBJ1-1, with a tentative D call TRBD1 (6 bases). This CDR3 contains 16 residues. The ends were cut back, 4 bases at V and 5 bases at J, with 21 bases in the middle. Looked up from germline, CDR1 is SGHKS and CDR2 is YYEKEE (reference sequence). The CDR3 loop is CASSDTEQGFVTEAFF. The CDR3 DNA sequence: TGTGCCAGCAGCGACACCGAACAGGGTTTCGTGACTGAAGCTTTCTTT.

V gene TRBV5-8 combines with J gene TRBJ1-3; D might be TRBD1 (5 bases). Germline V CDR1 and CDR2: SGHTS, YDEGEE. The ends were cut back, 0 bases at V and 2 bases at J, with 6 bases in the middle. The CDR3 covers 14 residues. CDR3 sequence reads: CASSLGGTGNTIYF. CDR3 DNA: TGTGCCAGCAGCTTGGGGGGGACTGGAAACACCATATATTTT.

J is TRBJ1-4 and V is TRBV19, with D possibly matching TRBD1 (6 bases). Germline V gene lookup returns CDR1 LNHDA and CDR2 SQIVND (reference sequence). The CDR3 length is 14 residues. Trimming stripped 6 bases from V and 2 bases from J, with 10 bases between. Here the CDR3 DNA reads TGTGCCAGTAGGAGGGGGTCGACTAATGAAAAACTGTTTTTT. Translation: CASRRGSTNEKLFF.

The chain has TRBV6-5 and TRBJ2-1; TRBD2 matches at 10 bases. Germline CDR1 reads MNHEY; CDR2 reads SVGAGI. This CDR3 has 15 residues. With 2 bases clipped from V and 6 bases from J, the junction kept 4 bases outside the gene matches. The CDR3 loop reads CASSYDLAGGNEQFF. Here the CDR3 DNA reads TGTGCCAGCAGTTACGATTTAGCGGGAGGCAATGAGCAGTTCTTC.

CDR3: CASSLDASTYEQYF. The CDR3 DNA reads TGTGCCAGCAGCTTAGATGCTAGTACCTACGAGCAGTACTTC. The rearrangement joins TRBV7-2 to TRBJ2-7; D unclear. Trimming stripped 1 base from V and 2 bases from J, with 9 bases between. CDR1 and CDR2 (germline): SGHTA, FQGNSA. The CDR3 runs to 14 residues.

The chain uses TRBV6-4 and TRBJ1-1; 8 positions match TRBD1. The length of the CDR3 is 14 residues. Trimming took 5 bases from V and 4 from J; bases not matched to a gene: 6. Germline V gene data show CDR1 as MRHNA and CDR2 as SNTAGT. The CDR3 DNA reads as TGTGCCAGCAGTCCATATACAGGGGGCACTGAAGCTTTCTTT. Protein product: CASSPYTGGTEAFF.

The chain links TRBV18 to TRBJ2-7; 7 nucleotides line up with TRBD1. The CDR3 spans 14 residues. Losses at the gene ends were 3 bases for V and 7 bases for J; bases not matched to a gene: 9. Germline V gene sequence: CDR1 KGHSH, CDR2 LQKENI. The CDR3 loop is CASSPTGQRREQYF. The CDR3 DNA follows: TGTGCCAGCTCACCTACGGGACAGAGGCGAGAGCAGTACTTC. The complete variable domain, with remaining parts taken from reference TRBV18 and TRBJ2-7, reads NAGVMQNPRHLVRRRGQEARLRCSPMKGHSHVYWYRQLPEEGLKFMVYLQKENIIDESGMPKERFSAEFPKEGPSILRIQQVVRGDSAAYFCASSPTGQRREQYFGPGTRLTVT.